This T cell receptor beta chain appears in the sequencing data of a study of blood T cell repertoires in COVID-19. The wider study: Material from acute and convalescent COVID-19 was sourced from the United States, Italy and Spain. PBMCs, B-cell-depleted T cells, or T cells were the source of the cDNA or gDNA that made up the material.

As processed by the authors: Estimates of nucleated cell counts were drawn from the amplification of reference gene primers. The assay was immunoSEQ multiplex PCR, and TCRdb's table has in-frame clones only and misses some. V and J calls and clone size are copied from that table; D and trimming were computed from the DNA. This table has about 100,000 clones, roughly 79% appearing once. The sequencing sample was made of peripheral blood. The clonotype originates from a man between 65 and 79 years old with active or convalescent COVID-19.

The CDR3 here is CASSWGQGLAKNIQYF. For the CDR3, the DNA is TGTGCCAGCAGCTGGGGGCAGGGGTTAGCCAAAAACATTCAGTACTTC. This chain connects TRBV5-4 to TRBJ2-4, with D perhaps TRBD1 (6 bases). The CDR3 runs to 16 residues. V lost 3 bases and J lost 0, with 13 bases in between. CDR1 is SGHNT and CDR2 is YYREEE in the germline V gene (reference sequence).